The 31 T cell receptor beta chains below all came from one sample that was sequenced in a study of T cells after somatic rescue of genetic block. Using immunoSEQ multiplex PCR, the repertoire was profiled, and TCRdb retains in-frame clones only, with some absent. The table has approximately 58,000 clones, roughly 96% seen once; the top ten hold roughly 0.074%. Sequenced sample: peripheral blood mononuclear cells (PBMCs). The receptors shown here come from a child younger than two.

The chain carries TRBV11-1 and TRBJ2-3; 14 nucleotides match TRBD2. V lost 5 bases, J lost 4 bases, and 5 bases stayed unmatched. The CDR3 is 16 residues long. Germline assignment: CDR1 SGHAT and CDR2 FQDESV (reference sequence). CDR3 loop: CASSPPGLAGADTQYF. The DNA of the CDR3 is TGTGCCAGCAGCCCACCGGGACTAGCGGGAGCAGATACGCAGTATTTT.

V gene TRBV6-1 combines with J gene TRBJ2-7; D unresolved. Trimming pared 4 bases from V and 9 bases from J, leaving 16 bases between. Looked up from germline, CDR1 is MNHNS and CDR2 is SASEGT. The CDR3 runs 13 residues. CDR3 in amino acids: CASSGLWGTGQYF. The CDR3 DNA sequence: TGTGCCAGCAGTGGCCTGTGGGGAACGGGGCAGTACTTC.

Comments on this clone: A read error may account for a junction end that differs from germline. DNA of the CDR3: TGTGCCAGCAGTCCCTACCATGAGCAGTTCTTC. Its protein product is CASSPYHEQFF. The rearrangement links TRBV2 to TRBJ2-1; D unresolved. The CDR3 consists of 11 residues. Germline V gives CDR1 SNHLY, CDR2 FYNNEI.

About this clone itself: Other DNA sequences from this sample encode an identical CDR3 as well. This rearrangement joins TRBV7-2 to TRBJ2-7; 8 positions agree with TRBD1. The germline CDR1 and CDR2 sequences are SGHTA and FQGNSA. The length of the CDR3 is 17 residues. Trimming cost V 3 bases and J 6 bases; bases outside gene matches: 16. The CDR3 nucleotides read TGTGCCAGCAGCTTCCCAATCGGACAGGGAGGAGGGTGCGAGCAGTACTTC. Protein: CASSFPIGQGGGCEQYF.

The chain carries TRBV7-2 and TRBJ2-2, with 10 bases fitting TRBD2. V was clipped by 1 base and J by 4 bases; unmatched bases: 3. Per germline, CDR1 SGHTA and CDR2 FQGNSA. The CDR3 loop spans 16 amino acids. The CDR3 DNA sequence: TGTGCCAGCAGCTTAGTACTAGCGGGGCCCACCGGGGAGCTGTTTTTT. Amino acid sequence: CASSLVLAGPTGELFF.

This clone was picked up one time. The genes are TRBV9 and TRBJ2-1, with 11 bases identical to TRBD1. The germline V gene encodes CDR1 SGDLS and CDR2 YYNGEE. The CDR3 totals 17 residues. V lost 3 bases and J lost 3; bases outside the gene matches: 8. The CDR3 loop is CASSENLGTGGYNEQFF. The CDR3, as DNA: TGTGCCAGCAGCGAGAACCTCGGGACAGGGGGCTACAATGAGCAGTTCTTC.

The chain combines TRBV6-9 with TRBJ2-1; TRBD2 agrees at 12 bases. V lost 5 bases to trimming and J lost 4 bases; unmatched junction nucleotides: 6. The CDR3 contains 16 residues. Looked up from germline, CDR1 is MNHGY and CDR2 is SVAAGI. CDR3 region: CASSETSGGSYNEQFF. The CDR3 DNA follows: TGTGCCAGCAGTGAGACTAGCGGGGGATCTTACAATGAGCAGTTCTTC.

The chain recombines TRBV10-1 with TRBJ2-7, with D perhaps TRBD1 or TRBD2 (5 bases each). Deletions cut 3 bases from V and 0 bases from J, with 15 bases between. The CDR3 contains 16 residues. CDR1 and CDR2 (germline): WNHNN, SYGVQD (reference sequence). CDR3 in amino acids: CASSENRDGRSYEQYF. In nucleotides, the CDR3 is TGCGCCAGCAGTGAAAACCGGGACGGACGCTCCTACGAGCAGTACTTC.

The chain couples TRBV7-2 to TRBJ2-1, with 9 bases lining up with TRBD2. V lost 10 bases to trimming and J lost 1 base; unmatched junction nucleotides: 8. CDR1 and CDR2 (germline): SGHTA, FQGNSA. This CDR3 has 15 amino acids. CDR3 region: CATYKAGGSYNEQFF. DNA for the CDR3: TGTGCCACCTATAAAGCGGGAGGTTCCTACAATGAGCAGTTCTTC.

The chain combines TRBV5-1 with TRBJ2-1; the D gene is possibly TRBD2 (6 bases). This CDR3 region has 15 residues. Germline CDR1 SGHRS, CDR2 YFSETQ. Trimming removed 4 bases at V and 8 bases at J, with 19 bases between. The DNA of the CDR3 is TGCGCCAGCAGCCCCCTCCCGGGAGTAAGGGATGAGCAGTTCTTC. Its protein product is CASSPLPGVRDEQFF.

The chain carries TRBV4-2 and TRBJ2-5, with D unresolved. CDR1 LGHNA and CDR2 YNFKEQ come from the germline V gene. The V end was cut by 2 bases, the J end by 1 base, with 5 bases between. CDR3 length equals 13 residues. The CDR3 region has the DNA TGTGCCAGCAGCCAATTTCTCCAAGAGACCCAGTACTTC. This translates into CASSQFLQETQYF.

Comments on this clone: At the DNA level, this CDR3 is encoded by other sequences in the same sample as well. This chain connects TRBV27 to TRBJ2-7, with D tentatively TRBD1 (6 bases). The CDR3 is made up of 13 amino acids. The V end was cut by 1 base, the J end by 4 bases, with 8 bases between. Germline values: CDR1 MNHEY, CDR2 SMNVEV (reference sequence). The CDR3 region is CASSLFQGYEQYF. CDR3 bases: TGTGCCAGCAGTTTATTTCAGGGGTACGAGCAGTACTTC.

The chain combines TRBV7-2 with TRBJ1-2; a possible D gene is TRBD1 (6 bases). V gave up 3 bases and J gave up 5 bases, with 10 bases separating them. This CDR3 contains 13 residues. Germline assignment: CDR1 SGHTA and CDR2 FQGNSA. The CDR3 coding sequence is TGTGCCAGCAGCTTTGGGACAAAATATGGCTACACCTTC. Amino acid sequence: CASSFGTKYGYTF.

The V and J genes are TRBV2 and TRBJ1-1; TRBD1 might be the D (6 bases). The germline gives CDR1 SNHLY, CDR2 FYNNEI. This CDR3 is 14 amino acids long. V gave up 4 bases and J gave up 1 base, with 10 bases separating them. In DNA, the CDR3 is TGTGCCAGCAGTGCCGGACAGCGGAACACTGAAGCTTTCTTT. Residues: CASSAGQRNTEAFF.

The genes are TRBV7-2 and TRBJ2-2, with TRBD2 matching over 8 bases. There are 16 residues in the CDR3. V shed 6 bases and J 0 bases; nucleotides not matched to a gene: 6. CDR1 and CDR2 (germline): SGHTA, FQGNSA. CDR3 in amino acids: CASSLPGLANTGELFF. In DNA, the CDR3 is TGTGCCAGCAGTCTTCCGGGACTAGCGAACACCGGGGAGCTGTTTTTT.

The rearrangement links TRBV15 to TRBJ2-3; D gene unclear. Per the germline V gene, CDR1 is LNHNV and CDR2 is YYDKDF (reference sequence). The CDR3 length is 11 residues. The V end lost 5 bases, the J end lost 1 base, and 1 base lay between the germline ends. CDR3 in DNA: TGTGCCACCAGCGGCACAGATACGCAGTATTTT. Its protein is CATSGTDTQYF.

This chain links TRBV6-5 with TRBJ1-4, with D perhaps matching TRBD1 (6 bases). The germline CDR1 and CDR2 sequences are MNHEY and SVGAGI. Trimming removed 5 bases at V and 4 bases at J, with 14 bases between. This CDR3 region has 15 residues. CDR3: CASSPGTKNNEKLFF. The DNA of the CDR3 is TGTGCCAGCAGTCCCGGGACAAAAAATAATGAAAAACTGTTTTTT.

The V and J genes are TRBV4-2 and TRBJ2-7; TRBD2 matches at 7 bases. V dropped 3 bases and J dropped 3; count of bases not matched to a gene: 2. This CDR3 has 13 amino acids. The germline CDR1 and CDR2 sequences are LGHNA and YNFKEQ. The CDR3 loop is CASSHGTNYEQYF. DNA for the CDR3: TGTGCCAGCAGCCACGGGACTAACTACGAGCAGTACTTC.

The chain joins TRBV7-2 to TRBJ2-5; 14 nucleotides line up with TRBD2. Germline trimming cut 5 bases from V and 5 bases from J; bases unmatched to any gene: 1. The germline V gene has CDR1 SGHTA and CDR2 FQGNSA. The CDR3 is made up of 14 amino acids. DNA for the CDR3: TGTGCCAGCAGCCGGACTAGCGGGAGGGAGACCCAGTACTTC. Translating gives CASSRTSGRETQYF.

The chain has TRBV7-6 and TRBJ1-1; D may be TRBD1 (5 bases). This CDR3 spans 12 amino acids. Trimming shortened V by 5 bases and J by 1 base, and 5 bases separated the two germline ends. Germline V gene data show CDR1 as SGHVS and CDR2 as FNYEAQ. The CDR3 region is CASSQGNTEAFF. The CDR3 region has the DNA TGTGCCAGCAGCCAGGGGAACACTGAAGCTTTCTTT.

This clone was picked up one time. V gene TRBV5-1 combines with J gene TRBJ1-5; 7 bases fit TRBD1. The CDR3 sequence is 15 residues long. CDR1 SGHRS and CDR2 YFSETQ come from the germline V gene. J lost 4 bases, V lost 0 bases, and 4 bases had no gene match. CDR3 amino acids: CASSLGRGPNQPQHF. The DNA of the CDR3 is TGCGCCAGCAGCTTGGGTAGGGGGCCTAATCAGCCCCAGCATTTT. Full variable domain (missing parts from reference TRBV5-1 and TRBJ1-5): KAGVTQTPRYLIKTRGQQVTLSCSPISGHRSVSWYQQTPGQGLQFLFEYFSETQRNKGNFPGRFSGRQFSNSRSEMNVSTLELGDSALYLCASSLGRGPNQPQHFGDGTRLSIL.

The V call is TRBV4-2, the J call TRBJ1-2; 9 bases agree with TRBD1. The length of the CDR3 is 13 residues. Unmatched junction bases numbered 2, after V lost 5 bases and J lost 4 bases. CDR1 and CDR2 from the germline V gene are LGHNA and YNFKEQ. The CDR3 is CASSLTGGYGYTF. The CDR3 DNA is TGTGCCAGCAGCTTGACAGGGGGCTATGGCTACACCTTC.

Here the CDR3 reads CASSYSRQGGQYF. The CDR3 nucleotides read TGTGCCAGCAGTTACTCGCGACAGGGTGGGCAGTACTTC. This chain connects TRBV6-5 to TRBJ2-7; 7 positions agree with TRBD1. J was trimmed by 9 bases and V by 0 bases; bases with no gene match: 5. This CDR3 is 13 amino acids long. Germline V gene lookup returns CDR1 MNHEY and CDR2 SVGAGI.

This rearrangement joins TRBV19 to TRBJ2-3, with 7 bases matching TRBD2. CDR3 length equals 15 residues. J was trimmed by 1 base and V by 2 bases; bases with no gene match: 3. Per germline, CDR1 LNHDA and CDR2 SQIVND (reference sequence). The CDR3 region is CASSIRLAGTDTQYF. The CDR3 DNA reads as TGTGCCAGTAGTATAAGGCTAGCGGGCACAGATACGCAGTATTTT.

The chain carries TRBV6-1 and TRBJ2-2; TRBD2 matches at 10 bases. The V gene's germline CDR1 is MNHNS and CDR2 SASEGT. The V segment lost 2 bases and the J segment 6 bases; nucleotides outside the gene matches: 0. The CDR3 is made up of 14 amino acids. DNA for the CDR3: TGTGCCAGCAGTGAACTAGCGGGAGCCGGGGAGCTGTTTTTT. It encodes CASSELAGAGELFF.

This chain links TRBV29-1 with TRBJ2-1, with D perhaps TRBD1 or TRBD2 (5 bases each). The V gene's germline CDR1 is SQVTM and CDR2 ANQGSEA. The CDR3 runs 17 residues. Trimming pared 6 bases from V and 6 bases from J, leaving 27 bases between. The CDR3 coding sequence is TGCAGCGTACCTCCGCCCCTGGGGGTAGGACTCTTCAATGAGCAGTTCTTC. This sequence encodes CSVPPPLGVGLFNEQFF.

CDR3 coding DNA: TGCAGCGTTGGCGGGGGGATAGAAGATACGCAGTATTTT. Translated: CSVGGGIEDTQYF. The rearrangement joins TRBV29-1 to TRBJ2-3, with TRBD2 matching over 8 bases. The CDR3 totals 13 residues. CDR1 and CDR2 from the germline V gene are SQVTM and ANQGSEA. Trimming took 4 bases from V and 5 from J; bases not matched to a gene: 5.

V is TRBV30 and J is TRBJ1-2, with TRBD1 matching 8 bases. Trimming cost V 0 bases and J 5 bases; bases outside gene matches: 2. This CDR3 is 13 amino acids long. In germline, CDR1 is GTSNPN, CDR2 SVGIG (reference sequence). This CDR3 reads CAWSVRTGYGYTF. The CDR3 DNA sequence: TGTGCCTGGAGTGTACGGACAGGGTATGGCTACACCTTC.

Note on this clone: A read error may account for a junction end that differs from germline. The gene calls are TRBV9 and TRBJ1-1; D not certain. Germline CDR1 and CDR2: SGDLS and YYNGEE. The CDR3 contains 12 residues. CDR3 in DNA: TGTGCCAGCGGCGTAGGGAACACTGAAGCTTTCTTT. This sequence encodes CASGVGNTEAFF.

This chain connects TRBV5-8 to TRBJ2-1; 7 bases agree with TRBD2. J was trimmed by 0 bases and V by 0 bases; bases with no gene match: 3. The CDR3 is 16 amino acids. Germline V gene data show CDR1 as SGHTS and CDR2 as YDEGEE. The CDR3 sequence: CASSLGVAGSYNEQFF. DNA of the CDR3: TGTGCCAGCAGCTTGGGTGTAGCGGGCTCCTACAATGAGCAGTTCTTC.

The CDR3 DNA reads as TGTGCCAGCAGCTTGGCCAACACAGATACGCAGTATTTT. Its translation is CASSLANTDTQYF. This chain uses TRBV5-4 with TRBJ2-3; no clear D gene. The CDR3 has 13 residues. Germline V CDR1 and CDR2: SGHNT, YYREEE (reference sequence). Trimming removed 0 bases from V and 2 bases from J, with 4 bases in between.